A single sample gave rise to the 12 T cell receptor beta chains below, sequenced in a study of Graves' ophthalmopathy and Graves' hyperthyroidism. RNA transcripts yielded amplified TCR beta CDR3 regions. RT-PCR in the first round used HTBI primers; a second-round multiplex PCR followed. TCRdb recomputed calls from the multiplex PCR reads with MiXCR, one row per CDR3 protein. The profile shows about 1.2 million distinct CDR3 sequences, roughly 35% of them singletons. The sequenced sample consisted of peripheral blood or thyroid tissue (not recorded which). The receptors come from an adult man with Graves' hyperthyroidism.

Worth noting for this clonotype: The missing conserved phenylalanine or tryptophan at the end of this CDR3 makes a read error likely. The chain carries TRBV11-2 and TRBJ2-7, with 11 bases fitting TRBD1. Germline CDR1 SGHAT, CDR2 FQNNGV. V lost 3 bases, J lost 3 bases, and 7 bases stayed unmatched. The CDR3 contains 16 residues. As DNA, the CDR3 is TGTGCCAGCAGCTTTTATCCGGGACAGGGGGACTACGAGCAGTACCTC. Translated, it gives CASSFYPGQGDYEQYL.

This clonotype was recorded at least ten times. In nucleotides, the CDR3 is TGTGCCAGCAGCTTCGCCGAGGAGCTGTTTTTT. This encodes CASSFAEELFF. This chain joins TRBV7-2 and TRBJ2-2; D remains unclear. The germline gives CDR1 SGHTA, CDR2 FQGNSA. CDR3 length: 11 amino acids. The V and J ends lost 3 bases and 10 bases respectively, with 6 bases between them. The entire variable domain, with the rest obtained from reference TRBV7-2 and TRBJ2-2, is as follows: GAGVSQSPSNKVTEKGKDVELRCDPISGHTALYWYRQSLGQGLEFLIYFQGNSAPDKSGLPSDRFSAERTGGSVSTLTIQRTQQEDSAVYLCASSFAEELFFGEGSRLTVL.

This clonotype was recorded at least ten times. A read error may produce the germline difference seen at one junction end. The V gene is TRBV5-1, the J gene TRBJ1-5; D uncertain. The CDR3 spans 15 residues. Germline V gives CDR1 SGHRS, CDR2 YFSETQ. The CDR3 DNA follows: TGTGCCAGCAGCTCGGACGGGAATAGCAATCAGCCCCAGCATTTT. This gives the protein CASSSDGNSNQPQHF.

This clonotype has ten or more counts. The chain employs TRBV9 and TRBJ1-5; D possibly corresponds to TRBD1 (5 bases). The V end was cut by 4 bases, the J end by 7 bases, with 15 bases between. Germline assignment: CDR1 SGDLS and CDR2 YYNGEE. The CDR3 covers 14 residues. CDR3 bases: TGTGCCAGCAGCCCAGGACAAGATCTCCAGCCCCAGCATTTT. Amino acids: CASSPGQDLQPQHF.

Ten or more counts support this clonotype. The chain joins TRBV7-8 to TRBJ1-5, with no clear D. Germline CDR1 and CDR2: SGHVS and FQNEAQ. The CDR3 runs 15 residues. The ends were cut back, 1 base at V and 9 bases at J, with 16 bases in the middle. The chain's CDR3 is CASSLEQWAVRPQHF. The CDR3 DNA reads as TGTGCCAGCAGCTTAGAGCAGTGGGCCGTCAGGCCCCAGCATTTT.

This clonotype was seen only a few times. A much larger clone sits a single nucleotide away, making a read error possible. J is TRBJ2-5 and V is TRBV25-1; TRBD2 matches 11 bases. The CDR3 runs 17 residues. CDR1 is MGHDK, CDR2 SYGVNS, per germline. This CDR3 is CASSERLAGGPQEAQYF. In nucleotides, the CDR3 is TGTGCCAGCAGTGAACGCCTAGCGGGGGGCCCCCAAGAGGCCCAGTACTTC.

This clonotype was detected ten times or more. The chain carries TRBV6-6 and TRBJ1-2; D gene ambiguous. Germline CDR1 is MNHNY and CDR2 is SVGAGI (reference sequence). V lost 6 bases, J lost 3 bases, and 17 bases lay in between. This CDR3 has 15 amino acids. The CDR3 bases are TGTGCCAGCAGAGGACGGCCTTCGAAAGACTATGGCTACACCTTC. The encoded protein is CASRGRPSKDYGYTF.

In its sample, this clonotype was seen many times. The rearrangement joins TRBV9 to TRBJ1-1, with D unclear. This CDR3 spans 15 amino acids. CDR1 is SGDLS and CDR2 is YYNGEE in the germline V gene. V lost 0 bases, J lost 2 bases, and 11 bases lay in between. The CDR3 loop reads CASSVGPQINTEAFF. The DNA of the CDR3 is TGTGCCAGCAGCGTAGGCCCCCAGATCAACACTGAAGCTTTCTTT. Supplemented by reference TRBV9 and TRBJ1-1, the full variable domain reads DSGVTQTPKHLITATGQRVTLRCSPRSGDLSVYWYQQSLDQGLQFLIQYYNGEERAKGNILERFSAQQFPDLHSELNLSSLELGDSALYFCASSVGPQINTEAFFGQGTRLTVV.

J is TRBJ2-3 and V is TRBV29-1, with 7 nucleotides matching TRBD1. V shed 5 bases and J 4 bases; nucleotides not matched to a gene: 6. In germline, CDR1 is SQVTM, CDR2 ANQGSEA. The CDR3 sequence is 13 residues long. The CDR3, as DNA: TGCAGCGTTAGCCTTACAGGGGCAGATACGCAGTATTTT. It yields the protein CSVSLTGADTQYF.

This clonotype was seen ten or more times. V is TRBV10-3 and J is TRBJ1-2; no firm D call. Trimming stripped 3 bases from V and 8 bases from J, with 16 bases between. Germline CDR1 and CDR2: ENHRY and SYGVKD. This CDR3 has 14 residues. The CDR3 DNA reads TGTGCCATCAGTGATGGACCGCCTAATCGAGGCTACACCTTC. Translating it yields CAISDGPPNRGYTF.

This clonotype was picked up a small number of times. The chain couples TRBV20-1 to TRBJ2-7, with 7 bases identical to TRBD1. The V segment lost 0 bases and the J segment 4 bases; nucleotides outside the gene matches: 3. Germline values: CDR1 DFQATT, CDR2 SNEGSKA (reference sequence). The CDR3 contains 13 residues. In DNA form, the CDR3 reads TGCAGTGCTAGAGATTCAGGGGGTTACGAGCAGTACTTC. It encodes CSARDSGGYEQYF.

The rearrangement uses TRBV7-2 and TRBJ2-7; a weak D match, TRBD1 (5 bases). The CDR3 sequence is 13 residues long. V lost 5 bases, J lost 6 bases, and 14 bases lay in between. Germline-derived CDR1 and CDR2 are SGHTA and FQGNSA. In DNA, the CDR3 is TGTGCCAGCAGCGTCAGGGTTGGAGCCGAGCAGTACTTC. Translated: CASSVRVGAEQYF.